The rows below give T cell receptor beta chains drawn from one sample of a study of cytomegalovirus exposure and HLA in healthy donors. TCRdb's copy holds only in-frame clones and misses some; the assay was immunoSEQ multiplex PCR. The repertoire holds about 120,000 clones, with approximately 88% as singletons. The sequencing sample was made of PBMCs. Every receptor here comes from a young woman in good health and CMV-seropositive. The CDR3 runs from the conserved cysteine through the conserved F or W. D genes are given only for firm matches. A clone size is listed for some rows: how often the clone was seen (once, few, many), or a class if it is expanded.

.	TRBV7-2	TRBJ2-7	TRBD1	CASSTKWGTGTYEQYF	TGTGCCAGCAGCACAAAGTGGGGGACAGGAACCTACGAGCAGTACTTC
.	TRBV7-9	TRBJ2-1	TRBD2	CASSPPGKRGNEQFF	TGTGCCAGCAGCCCACCCGGAAAGCGGGGTAATGAGCAGTTCTTC
.	TRBV7-9	TRBJ2-1	.	CASSPPQVGRSYNEQFF	TGTGCCAGCAGCCCTCCGCAAGTGGGCAGATCCTACAATGAGCAGTTCTTC
few	TRBV6-5	TRBJ2-7	.	CASSSPLTGRPYEQYF	TGTGCCAGCAGTTCCCCTTTGACAGGGAGGCCCTACGAGCAGTACTTC
once	TRBV11-3	TRBJ2-2	.	CASSLGDQGIGRELFF	TGTGCCAGCAGCTTAGGCGACCAGGGGATTGGCCGGGAGCTGTTTTTT
.	TRBV27	TRBJ2-3	TRBD2	CARIGLAKDTQYF	TGTGCCAGGATTGGACTAGCAAAAGATACGCAGTATTTT
.	TRBV27	TRBJ2-7	TRBD1	CASSITGTGGHEQYF	TGTGCCAGCAGTATTACCGGGACAGGGGGCCACGAGCAGTACTTC
.	TRBV7-9	TRBJ2-3	.	CASSPREPTDTQYF	TGTGCCAGCAGCCCGCGGGAACCCACAGATACGCAGTATTTT
.	TRBV4-1	TRBJ1-2	.	CASSPPPGSNLNYGYTF	TGCGCCAGCAGCCCTCCCCCGGGGTCAAACCTTAACTATGGCTACACCTTC
.	TRBV7-2	TRBJ2-7	TRBD2	CASSLALAGSAYEQYF	TGTGCCAGCAGCTTAGCCCTAGCGGGCTCTGCCTACGAGCAGTACTTC
.	TRBV4-1	TRBJ2-3	.	CASSQVSGSTDTQYF	TGCGCCAGCAGCCAAGTATCCGGGAGCACAGATACGCAGTATTTT
few	TRBV30	TRBJ1-1	.	CAWSVVNSEAFF	TGTGCCTGGAGTGTAGTAAACAGTGAAGCTTTCTTT
.	TRBV27	TRBJ1-3	.	CASSFFMAADRQNTIYF	TGTGCCAGCAGTTTTTTCATGGCAGCGGATCGGCAAAACACCATATATTTT
.	TRBV30	TRBJ2-7	TRBD1	CAWSFPGQGPWEQYF	TGTGCCTGGAGTTTTCCGGGACAGGGGCCATGGGAGCAGTACTTC
.	TRBV9	TRBJ2-1	TRBD2	CASSDPPAGLVNEQFF	TGTGCCAGCAGCGACCCCCCAGCGGGGCTTGTCAATGAGCAGTTCTTC
.	TRBV5-6	TRBJ1-1	.	CASSLLRRENTEAFF	TGTGCCAGCAGCTTGTTGAGACGGGAGAACACTGAAGCTTTCTTT
.	TRBV30	TRBJ2-1	TRBD2	CAWSVRRGGNEQFF	TGTGCCTGGAGTGTACGGCGGGGGGGCAATGAGCAGTTCTTC
.	TRBV10-3	TRBJ1-1	.	CAISGLGGNTEAFF	TGTGCCATCAGTGGACTCGGCGGGAACACTGAAGCTTTCTTT
.	TRBV19	TRBJ2-7	TRBD1	CASSITGTGNYEQYF	TGTGCCAGTAGTATAACCGGGACAGGGAACTACGAGCAGTACTTC
.	TRBV4-1	TRBJ2-2	TRBD2	CASSQVAGGSTGELFF	TGCGCCAGCAGCCAAGTGGCGGGAGGGAGCACCGGGGAGCTGTTTTTT
.	TRBV16	TRBJ1-5	.	CASSQRLGWGNQPQHF	TGTGCCAGCAGCCAAAGACTCGGTTGGGGCAATCAGCCCCAGCATTTT
.	TRBV5-4	TRBJ2-5	.	CASSLPYGETQYF	TGTGCCAGCAGCTTGCCCTACGGAGAGACCCAGTACTTC
.	TRBV7-9	TRBJ2-7	TRBD2	CASSPPGVAGRDEQYF	TGTGCCAGCAGCCCCCCCGGGGTAGCGGGACGCGACGAGCAGTACTTC
.	TRBV6-5	TRBJ2-3	TRBD1	CASVDRGRTDTQYF	TGTGCCAGCGTAGACAGGGGACGCACAGATACGCAGTATTTT
.	TRBV4-3	TRBJ2-1	TRBD2	CASSQRTSGSGYNEQFF	TGCGCCAGCAGCCAGCGGACTAGCGGGAGTGGCTACAATGAGCAGTTCTTC
.	TRBV14	TRBJ2-2	TRBD1	CASSHLRGQGAKAGELFF	TGTGCCAGCAGCCACTTACGGGGACAGGGGGCGAAGGCCGGGGAGCTGTTTTTT
.	TRBV19	TRBJ2-5	.	CASSILARETQYF	TGTGCCAGTAGTATATTGGCCCGAGAGACCCAGTACTTC